This is a list of T cell receptor beta chains from one sample in a study of tumour-infiltrating T cells in Burkitt lymphoma. Sequencing used immunoSEQ multiplex PCR; TCRdb keeps in-frame clones, though not all of them. The repertoire has 43,000 or so clones, around 30% of them found once; the top ten carry 2.9%. The sequencing sample was made of tumor tissue. These receptors were obtained from a human donor with Burkitt lymphoma. Both conserved end residues are part of each CDR3. A D gene is named only where the DNA matches it firmly. For some rows the clone size is stated as once, few or many, or as a class when expanded; others skip it.

j_call clone_size d_call v_call cdr3_aa cdr3_nt
TRBJ1-4 NA NA TRBV7-2 CASSPLGAWATNEKLFF TGTGCCAGCAGCCCACTGGGAGCTTGGGCAACTAATGAAAAACTGTTTTTT
TRBJ1-5 NA TRBD1 TRBV7-3 CASSLDREQPQHF TGTGCCAGCAGCTTGGACAGGGAACAGCCCCAGCATTTT
TRBJ1-2 NA NA TRBV9 CASTKTGTNYGYTF TGTGCCAGCACCAAAACAGGGACTAACTATGGCTACACCTTC
TRBJ1-5 medium-sized NA TRBV10-3 CAISESARAANQPQHF TGTGCCATCAGTGAGTCGGCCAGGGCTGCCAATCAGCCCCAGCATTTT
TRBJ2-7 NA TRBD1 TRBV7-8 CASSLWTGGGPYEQYF TGTGCCAGCAGCTTATGGACAGGGGGCGGGCCCTACGAGCAGTACTTC
TRBJ2-7 NA TRBD1 TRBV5-4 CASSLAGTGIFNEQYF TGTGCCAGCAGCTTGGCCGGGACAGGGATTTTCAACGAGCAGTACTTC
TRBJ2-2 few TRBD2 TRBV7-2 CASSLAWEGIGELFF TGTGCCAGCAGCTTAGCGTGGGAGGGGATCGGGGAGCTGTTTTTT
TRBJ1-2 NA NA TRBV2 CASSGASYGYTF TGTGCCAGCAGTGGGGCGAGTTATGGCTACACCTTC
TRBJ2-7 few NA TRBV6-5 CASSSVGEQYF TGTGCCAGCAGCTCGGTGGGCGAGCAGTACTTC
TRBJ1-2 NA NA TRBV27 CASSLSVLSRNGYTF TGTGCCAGCAGTTTATCGGTTCTGAGCCGTAATGGCTACACCTTC
TRBJ2-1 NA NA TRBV5-4 CAATDSRSSYNEQFF TGTGCCGCGACCGACAGCCGAAGCTCCTACAATGAGCAGTTCTTC
TRBJ2-5 few TRBD2 TRBV5-4 CASSLGTSGPRETQYF TGTGCCAGCAGCCTTGGGACTAGCGGACCCCGGGAGACCCAGTACTTC
TRBJ2-7 NA TRBD2 TRBV25-1 CASSPARGEGLKTYEQYF TGTGCCAGCAGCCCTGCCCGGGGGGAAGGCCTGAAGACCTACGAGCAGTACTTC
TRBJ2-5 few TRBD2 TRBV5-5 CASSLAASGFYQETQYF TGTGCCAGCAGCTTGGCGGCTAGCGGGTTCTACCAAGAGACCCAGTACTTC
TRBJ2-7 few NA TRBV7-6 CASSLPAGSYEQYF TGTGCCAGCAGCTTACCCGCCGGGTCCTACGAGCAGTACTTC
TRBJ2-5 NA TRBD1 TRBV5-1 CASSRGGEGTQYF TGCGCCAGCAGCAGAGGGGGCGAGGGGACCCAGTACTTC
TRBJ1-2 few NA TRBV15 CATSATVKEGHTF TGTGCCACCAGCGCGACAGTAAAGGAAGGCCACACCTTC
TRBJ1-2 NA NA TRBV7-9 CASSSWVLGFENNYGYTF TGTGCCAGCAGCTCTTGGGTGTTGGGGTTTGAGAATAACTATGGCTACACCTTC
TRBJ2-7 NA NA TRBV6-5 CASKSPGAPYEQYF TGTGCCAGCAAGTCCCCAGGGGCCCCCTACGAGCAGTACTTC
TRBJ2-2 NA NA TRBV27 CASSFGGSTGELFF TGTGCCAGCAGTTTCGGGGGAAGCACCGGGGAGCTGTTTTTT
TRBJ1-4 NA NA TRBV7-8 CASRPGTLNEKLFF TGTGCCAGCAGACCGGGGACACTTAATGAAAAACTGTTTTTT
TRBJ2-2 few NA TRBV6-5 CVSSYGQYTGELFF TGTGTCAGCAGTTACGGACAGTACACCGGGGAGCTGTTTTTT
TRBJ2-7 NA TRBD1 TRBV4-3 CASSQDQGVDEQYF TGCGCCAGCAGCCAAGATCAGGGGGTGGACGAGCAGTACTTC
TRBJ2-1 few TRBD2 TRBV7-2 CASTPWGGNEQFF TGTGCCAGCACCCCGTGGGGGGGCAATGAGCAGTTCTTC
TRBJ1-6 NA NA TRBV18 CASSPPGGSPLHF TGTGCCAGCTCACCACCGGGGGGATCACCCCTCCACTTT
TRBJ2-7 NA NA TRBV7-2 CASSLVSSPSYEQYF TGTGCCAGCAGCTTAGTTTCTAGCCCATCCTACGAGCAGTACTTC
TRBJ1-3 NA NA TRBV6-6 CASSSWALGHGNTRYF TGTGCCAGCAGTTCTTGGGCTCTGGGCCATGGAAACACCAGATATTTT